This T cell receptor (beta chain) is from a study of T cells in localized non-small cell lung cancer. Study-wide findings and caveats: In adjacent lung appeared a median around 60 of the top 100 tumor clones. Sequencing involved a lone tumor region, leaving heterogeneity possible. Uninvolved adjacent lung had more T cell clonality than any other tissue, topping tumor.

This clone was detected a few times. The target antigen is unknown. Assay: immunoSEQ multiplex PCR; the TCRdb copy retains only in-frame clones and omits some. Among 45,000 or so clones, 91% were seen once, and the ten largest hold approximately 10%. Germline CDR1 is SGHRS and CDR2 is YFSETQ. The CDR3 has 15 residues. Trimming took off 2 bases at V and 3 bases at J, with 12 bases between the two ends. The receptor was derived from a woman between 35 and 70 years old with stage II lung adenocarcinoma. Sequenced here: PBMCs, sampled before any cancer treatment. The V and J genes are TRBV5-1 and TRBJ1-3; TRBD1 is a possible D gene (6 bases). The CDR3 bases are TGCGCCAGCAGCTTATCAGGGGAGTATGGAAACACCATATATTTT. Translation gives CASSLSGEYGNTIYF.